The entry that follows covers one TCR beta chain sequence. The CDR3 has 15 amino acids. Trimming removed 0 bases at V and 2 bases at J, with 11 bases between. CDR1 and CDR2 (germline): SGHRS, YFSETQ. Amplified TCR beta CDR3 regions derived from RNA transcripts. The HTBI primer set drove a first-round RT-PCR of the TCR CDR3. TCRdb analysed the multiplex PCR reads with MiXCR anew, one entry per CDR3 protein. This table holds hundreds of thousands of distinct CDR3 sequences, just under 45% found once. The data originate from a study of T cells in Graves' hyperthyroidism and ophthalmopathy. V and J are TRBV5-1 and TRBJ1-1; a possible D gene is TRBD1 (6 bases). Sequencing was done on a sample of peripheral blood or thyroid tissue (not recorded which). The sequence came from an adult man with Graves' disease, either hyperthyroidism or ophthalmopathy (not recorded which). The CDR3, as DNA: TGCGCCAGCAGCTTGGCCGGACAGATCAACACTGAAGCTTTCTTT. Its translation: CASSLAGQINTEAFF.